This T cell receptor (beta chain) stems from a study of Ad26.COV2.S vaccination and SARS-CoV-2 variants. This CDR3 contains 16 residues. V was clipped by 4 bases and J by 4 bases; unmatched bases: 2. Germline V CDR1 and CDR2: KGHDR, SFDVKD. This sample's treatment: about 20 received Ad26.COV2.S at low or high dose, single or two shots; about 5 received placebo; per-sample allocation not given. Samples analyzed were those drawn on day 63 after the first vaccine or placebo injection. Expressing Wuhan-strain SARS-CoV-2 spike, an Ad26 vector served as the vaccine. Only in-frame clones appear in the TCRdb table, and some are missing; sequencing was by immunoSEQ multiplex PCR. The sample has under 250,000 clones; 87% are singletons.

V is TRBV24-1 and J is TRBJ2-1, with 14 nucleotides matching TRBD2. This receptor was taken from a person aged 18-60 years who received the Ad26.COV2.S COVID-19 vaccine or a placebo. The source material was peripheral blood, sampled in a trial of Ad26.COV2.S vaccine versus placebo. The CDR3 is CATSDRTSGGYNEQFF. The CDR3 nucleotides are TGTGCCACCAGTGACCGGACTAGCGGGGGGTACAATGAGCAGTTCTTC.